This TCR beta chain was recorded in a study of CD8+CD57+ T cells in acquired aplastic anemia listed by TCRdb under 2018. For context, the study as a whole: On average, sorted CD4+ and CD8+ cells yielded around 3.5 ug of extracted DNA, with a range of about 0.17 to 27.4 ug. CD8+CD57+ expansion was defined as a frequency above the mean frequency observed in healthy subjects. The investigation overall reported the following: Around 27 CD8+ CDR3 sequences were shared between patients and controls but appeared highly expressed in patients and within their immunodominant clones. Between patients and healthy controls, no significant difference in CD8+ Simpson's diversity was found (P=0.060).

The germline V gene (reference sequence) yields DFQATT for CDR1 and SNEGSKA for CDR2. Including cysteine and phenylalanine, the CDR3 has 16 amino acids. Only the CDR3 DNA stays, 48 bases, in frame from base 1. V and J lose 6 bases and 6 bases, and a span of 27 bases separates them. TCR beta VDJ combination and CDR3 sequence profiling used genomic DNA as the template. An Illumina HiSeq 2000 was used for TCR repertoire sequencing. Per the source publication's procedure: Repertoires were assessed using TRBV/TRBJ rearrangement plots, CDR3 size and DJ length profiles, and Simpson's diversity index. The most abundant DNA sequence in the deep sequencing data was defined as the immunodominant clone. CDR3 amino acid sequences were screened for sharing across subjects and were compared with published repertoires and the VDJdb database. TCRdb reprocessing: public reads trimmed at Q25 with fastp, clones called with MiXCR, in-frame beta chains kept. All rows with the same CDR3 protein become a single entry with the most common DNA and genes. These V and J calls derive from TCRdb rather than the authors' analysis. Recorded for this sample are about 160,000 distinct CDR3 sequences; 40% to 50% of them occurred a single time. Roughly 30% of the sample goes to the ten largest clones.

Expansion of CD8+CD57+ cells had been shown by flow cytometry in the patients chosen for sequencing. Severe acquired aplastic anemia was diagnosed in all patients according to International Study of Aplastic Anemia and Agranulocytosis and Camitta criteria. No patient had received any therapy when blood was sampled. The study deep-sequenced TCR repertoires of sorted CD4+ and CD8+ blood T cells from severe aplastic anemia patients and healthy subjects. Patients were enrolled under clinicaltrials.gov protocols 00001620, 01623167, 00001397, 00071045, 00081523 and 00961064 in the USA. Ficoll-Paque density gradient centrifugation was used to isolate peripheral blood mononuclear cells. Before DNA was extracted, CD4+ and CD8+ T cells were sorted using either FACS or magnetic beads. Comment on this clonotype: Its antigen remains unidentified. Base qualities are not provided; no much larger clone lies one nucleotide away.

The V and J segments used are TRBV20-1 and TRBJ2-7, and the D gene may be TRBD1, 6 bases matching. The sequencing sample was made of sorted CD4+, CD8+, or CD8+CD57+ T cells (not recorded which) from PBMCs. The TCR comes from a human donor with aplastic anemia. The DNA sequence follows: TGCAGTGCCCTTATACCCGAAGGGGTGCAGGGGACCGAGCAGTACTTC. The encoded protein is CSALIPEGVQGTEQYF.